This T cell receptor beta chain was obtained from a study of T cells after yellow fever vaccination. In the study overall: Where fractions had low cell numbers, libraries were prepared from them with the SMART-Seq v4 Ultra Low Input RNA kit. Findings and limits, study-wide: Researchers noted that a small share of clonotypes showed up in both CD4 and CD8 compartments. Though weaker, the secondary response peaked faster, on day 5 versus 15. Once the booster was given, most primary-vaccination clones reappeared, at about 96% for CD4 and 85% to 90% for CD8.

This clonotype has a count of ten or more. TCRdb reprocessed the 5' RACE reads via MiXCR and lists one record per CDR3 protein. The data hold 20,000 to 25,000 distinct CDR3 sequences, with 4% to 6% observed a single time. With 6 bases removed from V and 0 bases from J, the gap between germline ends came to 9 bases. Germline CDR1 MNHNS, CDR2 SASEGT. The CDR3 has 14 amino acids. The receptor was derived from a man younger than 35 who received the YFV17D yellow fever vaccine. V gene TRBV6-1 combines with J gene TRBJ1-3; TRBD1 might be the D (6 bases). Sequenced here: PBMCs, either bulk or a sorted T-cell subset (CD4+, CD8+, memory, or dextramer-sorted; not recorded which), sampled around 45 days after the first yellow fever vaccination. CDR3 loop: CASRGDTSGNTIYF. CDR3 DNA: TGTGCCAGCAGGGGGGACACCTCTGGAAACACCATATATTTT.